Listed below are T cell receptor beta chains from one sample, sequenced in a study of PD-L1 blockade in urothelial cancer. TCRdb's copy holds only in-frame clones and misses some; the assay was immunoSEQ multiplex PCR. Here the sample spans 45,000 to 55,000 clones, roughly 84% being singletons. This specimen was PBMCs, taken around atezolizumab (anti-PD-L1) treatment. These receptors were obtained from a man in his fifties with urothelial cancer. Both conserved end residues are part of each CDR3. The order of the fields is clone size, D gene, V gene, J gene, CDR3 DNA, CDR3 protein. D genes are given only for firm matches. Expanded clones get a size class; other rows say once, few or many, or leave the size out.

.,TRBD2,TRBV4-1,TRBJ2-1,TGCGCCAGCATTGGTAGCGGGGGCTCAGGGGTGAATGAGCAGTTCTTC,CASIGSGGSGVNEQFF
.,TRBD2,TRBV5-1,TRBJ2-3,TGCGCCAGCAGCCTAATAGCGGGGGTCACAGATACGCAGTATTTT,CASSLIAGVTDTQYF
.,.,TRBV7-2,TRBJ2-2,TGTGCCAGCAGCTTAGAAGGGAGAGAGACCGGGGAGCTGTTTTTT,CASSLEGRETGELFF
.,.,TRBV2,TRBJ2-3,TGTGCCAGCATGGGGAGTTTTCATGGCGGGTCCTTCACAGATACGCAGTATTTT,CASMGSFHGGSFTDTQYF
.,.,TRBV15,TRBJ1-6,TGTGCCACCAACAGAGAAGCGGGTTATAATTCACCCCTCCACTTT,CATNREAGYNSPLHF
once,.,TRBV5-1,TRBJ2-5,TGCGCCAGCAGCTTGTTGGGCCCGGGGGAGACCCAGTACTTC,CASSLLGPGETQYF
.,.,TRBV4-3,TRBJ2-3,TGCGCCAGCAGCCAAGAGAAACGCGGCACAGATACGCAGTATTTT,CASSQEKRGTDTQYF
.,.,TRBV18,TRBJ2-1,TGTGCCAGCTCACCGACTAAGACGAATGAGCAGTTCTTC,CASSPTKTNEQFF
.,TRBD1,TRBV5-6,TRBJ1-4,TGTGCCAGCAGTCCGGACAGGGGGACTAATGAAAAACTGTTTTTT,CASSPDRGTNEKLFF
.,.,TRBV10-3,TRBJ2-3,TGTGCCATCAGTGATCAGGAAAACACAGATACGCAGTATTTT,CAISDQENTDTQYF
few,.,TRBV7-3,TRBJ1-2,TGTGCCAGCAGCCTTGACGGGTCCTGGGGCTACACCTTC,CASSLDGSWGYTF
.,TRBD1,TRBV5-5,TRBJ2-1,TGTGCCAGCAGCCTCCGGGACAGCTTAAATGAGCAGTTCTTC,CASSLRDSLNEQFF
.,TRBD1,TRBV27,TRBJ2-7,TGTGCCAGCAGTTCCAAACGGGCTACAGGGGCCTACGAGCAGTACTTC,CASSSKRATGAYEQYF
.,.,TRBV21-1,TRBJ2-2,TGTGCCAGCAGCAATACGGGACAGGGGGCGGCCGGGGAGCTGTTTTTT,CASSNTGQGAAGELFF
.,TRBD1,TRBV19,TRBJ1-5,TGTGCCAGTAGCCTACAGGGGAAGGAGGGCAATCAGCCCCAGCATTTT,CASSLQGKEGNQPQHF
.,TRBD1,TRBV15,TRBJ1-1,TGTGCCACCAGGAAGACAGGGTGGGAGATGAACACTGAAGCTTTCTTT,CATRKTGWEMNTEAFF
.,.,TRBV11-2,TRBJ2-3,TGTGCAACGGCTGGAGGGGGCCTCGGGAAAGCAGATACGCAGTATTTT,CATAGGGLGKADTQYF
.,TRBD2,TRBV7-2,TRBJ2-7,TGTGCCAGCAGCTTAGGTAGGACTAGCGGAGGACTATACGAGCAGTACTTC,CASSLGRTSGGLYEQYF
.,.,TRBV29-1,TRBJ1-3,TGCAGCGCCGTAGCGAACTCTGGAAACACCATATATTTT,CSAVANSGNTIYF
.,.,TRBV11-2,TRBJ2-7,TGTGCCAGCAGCTTAGATCGAGTGAATTCCTACGAGCAGTACTTC,CASSLDRVNSYEQYF
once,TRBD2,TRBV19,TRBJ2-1,TGTGCCAGTAGTCTAAGGCTAGCGGGTGGCAATGAGCAGTTCTTC,CASSLRLAGGNEQFF
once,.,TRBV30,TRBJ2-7,TGTGCCTGGAGTGTGGTGCAGGCCATTGGCGAGCAGTACTTC,CAWSVVQAIGEQYF